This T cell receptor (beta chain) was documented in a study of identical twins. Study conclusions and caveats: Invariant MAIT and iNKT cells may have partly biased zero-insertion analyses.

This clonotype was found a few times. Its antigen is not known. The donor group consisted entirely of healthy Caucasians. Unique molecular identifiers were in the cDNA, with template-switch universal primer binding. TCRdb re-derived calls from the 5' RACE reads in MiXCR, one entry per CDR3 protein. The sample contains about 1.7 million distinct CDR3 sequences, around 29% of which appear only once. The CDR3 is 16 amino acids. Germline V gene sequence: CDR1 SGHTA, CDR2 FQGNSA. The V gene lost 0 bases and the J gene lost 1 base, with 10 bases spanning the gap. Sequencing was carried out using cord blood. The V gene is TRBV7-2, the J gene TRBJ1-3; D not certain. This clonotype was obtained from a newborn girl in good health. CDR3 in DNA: TGTGCCAGCAGCTTAGCCGATATTAGGTCTGGAAACACCATATATTTT. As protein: CASSLADIRSGNTIYF.